This T cell receptor (beta chain) was captured by sequencing in a study of blood T cell repertoires in COVID-19. About the study: The analysed material was cDNA or gDNA that came from T cells, B-cell-depleted T cells, or PBMCs.

Germline V gene sequence: CDR1 MNHEY, CDR2 SMNVEV (reference sequence). V lost 5 bases, J lost 0 bases, and 9 bases stayed unmatched. The CDR3 consists of 18 residues. Repertoires were generated with immunoSEQ multiplex PCR, while TCRdb's copy carries only in-frame clones and drops some. Here the sample spans roughly 100,000 clones, about 90% being singletons. A Seattle source enrolled patients during active infection and followed them longitudinally. The rearrangement joins TRBV27 to TRBJ2-3; 12 positions match TRBD2. This TCR came from a human donor with COVID-19, enrolled during active disease. The donor label of this sample is uncertain. Sequencing used peripheral blood. DNA of the CDR3: TGTGCCAGCAGTCTCACTAGCGGGGGGACAAGTAGCACAGATACGCAGTATTTT. This codes for CASSLTSGGTSSTDTQYF.